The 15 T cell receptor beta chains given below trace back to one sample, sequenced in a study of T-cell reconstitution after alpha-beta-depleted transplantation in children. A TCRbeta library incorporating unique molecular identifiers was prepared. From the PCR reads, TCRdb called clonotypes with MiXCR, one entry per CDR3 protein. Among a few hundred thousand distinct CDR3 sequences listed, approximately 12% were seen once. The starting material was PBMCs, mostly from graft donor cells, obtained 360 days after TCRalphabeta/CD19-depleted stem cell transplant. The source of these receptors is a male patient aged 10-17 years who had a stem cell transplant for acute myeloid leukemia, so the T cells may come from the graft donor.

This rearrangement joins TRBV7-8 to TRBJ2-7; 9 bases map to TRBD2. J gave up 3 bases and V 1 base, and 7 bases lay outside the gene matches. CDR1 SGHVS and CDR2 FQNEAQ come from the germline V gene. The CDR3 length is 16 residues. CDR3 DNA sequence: TGTGCCAGCAGCTTAGTGAGATCTAGCGGGGTCTACGAGCAGTACTTC. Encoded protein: CASSLVRSSGVYEQYF.

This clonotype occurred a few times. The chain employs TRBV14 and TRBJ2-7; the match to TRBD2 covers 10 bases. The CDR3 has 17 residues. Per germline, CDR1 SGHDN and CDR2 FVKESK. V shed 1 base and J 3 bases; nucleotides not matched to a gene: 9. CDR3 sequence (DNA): TGTGCCAGCAGCCAAGGGCCAGGAGCGGGAGGGTACTACGAGCAGTACTTC. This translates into CASSQGPGAGGYYEQYF.

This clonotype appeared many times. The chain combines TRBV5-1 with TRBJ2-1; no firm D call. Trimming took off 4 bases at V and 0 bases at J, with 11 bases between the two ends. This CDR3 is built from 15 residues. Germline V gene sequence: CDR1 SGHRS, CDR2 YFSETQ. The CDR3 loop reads CASSVPLDSYNEQFF. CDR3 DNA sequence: TGCGCCAGCAGCGTGCCTTTGGACTCCTACAATGAGCAGTTCTTC.

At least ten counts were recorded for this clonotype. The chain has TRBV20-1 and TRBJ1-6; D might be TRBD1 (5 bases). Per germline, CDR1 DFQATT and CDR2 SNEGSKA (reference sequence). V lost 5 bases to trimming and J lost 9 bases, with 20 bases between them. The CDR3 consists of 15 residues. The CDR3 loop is CSAGAVTVEGSPLHF. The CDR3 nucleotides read TGCAGTGCTGGGGCCGTAACAGTGGAGGGTTCACCCCTCCACTTT.

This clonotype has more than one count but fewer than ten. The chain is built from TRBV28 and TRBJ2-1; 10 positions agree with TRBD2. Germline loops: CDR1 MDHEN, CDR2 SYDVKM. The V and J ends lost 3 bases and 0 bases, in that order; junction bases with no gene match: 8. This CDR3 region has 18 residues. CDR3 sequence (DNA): TGTGCCAGCAGTTTCAGCGGGAGGGCCCCGAGCTCCTACAATGAGCAGTTCTTC. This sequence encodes CASSFSGRAPSSYNEQFF.

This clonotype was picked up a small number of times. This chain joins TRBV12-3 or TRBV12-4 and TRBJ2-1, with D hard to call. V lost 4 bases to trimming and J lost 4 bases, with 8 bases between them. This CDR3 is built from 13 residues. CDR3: CASSSMMYNEQFF. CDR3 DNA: TGTGCCAGCAGTTCCATGATGTACAATGAGCAGTTCTTC.

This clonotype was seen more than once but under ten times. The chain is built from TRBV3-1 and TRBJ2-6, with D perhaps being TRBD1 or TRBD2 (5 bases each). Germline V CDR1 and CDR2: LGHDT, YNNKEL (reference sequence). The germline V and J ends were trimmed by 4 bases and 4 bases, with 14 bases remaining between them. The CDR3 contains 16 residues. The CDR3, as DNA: TGTGCCAGCAGCCTCGTGGGACCAGGAGGGGCCAACGTCCTGACTTTC. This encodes CASSLVGPGGANVLTF.

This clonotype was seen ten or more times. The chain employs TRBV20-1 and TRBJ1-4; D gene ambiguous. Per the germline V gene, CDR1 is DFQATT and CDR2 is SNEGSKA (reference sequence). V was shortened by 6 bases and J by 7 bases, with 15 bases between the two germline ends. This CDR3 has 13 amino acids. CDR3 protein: CSAPTLGSEKLFF. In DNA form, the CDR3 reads TGCAGTGCCCCGACACTAGGAAGTGAAAAACTGTTTTTT.

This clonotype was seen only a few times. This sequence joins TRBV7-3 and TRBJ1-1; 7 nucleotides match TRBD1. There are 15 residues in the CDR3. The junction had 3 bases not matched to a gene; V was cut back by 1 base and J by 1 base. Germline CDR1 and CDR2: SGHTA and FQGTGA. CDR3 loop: CASSLIGGRNTEAFF. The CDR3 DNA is TGTGCCAGCAGCTTAATAGGGGGCCGGAACACTGAAGCTTTCTTT.

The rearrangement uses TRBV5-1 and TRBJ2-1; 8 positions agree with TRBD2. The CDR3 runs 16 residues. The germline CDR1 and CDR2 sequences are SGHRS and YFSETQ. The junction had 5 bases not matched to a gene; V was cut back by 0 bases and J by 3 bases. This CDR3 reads CASSLASAGGYNEQFF. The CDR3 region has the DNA TGCGCCAGCAGCTTGGCGAGCGCGGGAGGCTACAATGAGCAGTTCTTC.

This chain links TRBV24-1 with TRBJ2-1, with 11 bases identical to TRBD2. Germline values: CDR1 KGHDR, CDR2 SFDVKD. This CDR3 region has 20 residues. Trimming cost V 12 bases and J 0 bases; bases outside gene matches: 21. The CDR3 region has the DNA TGTGCCGCCTGTGATTTTCGGTGGCTAGCGGGAGGCCACTCCTACAATGAGCAGTTCTTC. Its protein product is CAACDFRWLAGGHSYNEQFF.

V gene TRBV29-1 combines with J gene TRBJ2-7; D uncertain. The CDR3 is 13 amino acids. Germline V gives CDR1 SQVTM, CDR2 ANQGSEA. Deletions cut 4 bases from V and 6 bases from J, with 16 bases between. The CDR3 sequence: CSVVWGPLGEQYF. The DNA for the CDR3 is TGCAGCGTTGTGTGGGGTCCCCTGGGCGAGCAGTACTTC.

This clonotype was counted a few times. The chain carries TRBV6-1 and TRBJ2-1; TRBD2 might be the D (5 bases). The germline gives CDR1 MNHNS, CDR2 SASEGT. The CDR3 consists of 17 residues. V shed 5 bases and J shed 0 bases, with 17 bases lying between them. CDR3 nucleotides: TGTGCCAGCAGTCTTTCCTGGACGGGGAGCTCCTACAATGAGCAGTTCTTC. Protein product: CASSLSWTGSSYNEQFF.

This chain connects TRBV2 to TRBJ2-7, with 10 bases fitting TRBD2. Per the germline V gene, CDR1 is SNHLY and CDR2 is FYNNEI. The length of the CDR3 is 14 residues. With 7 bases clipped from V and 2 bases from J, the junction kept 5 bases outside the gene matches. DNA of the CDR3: TGTGCCAGCACGATAGCGGGAGGAACCTACGAGCAGTACTTC. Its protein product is CASTIAGGTYEQYF.

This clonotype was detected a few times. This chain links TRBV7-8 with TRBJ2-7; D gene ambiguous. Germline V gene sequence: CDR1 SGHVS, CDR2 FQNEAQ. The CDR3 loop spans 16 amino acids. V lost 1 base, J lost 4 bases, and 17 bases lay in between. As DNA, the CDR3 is TGTGCCAGCAGCTTAGAGTCCACTGTCCTGGTATACGAGCAGTACTTC. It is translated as CASSLESTVLVYEQYF.